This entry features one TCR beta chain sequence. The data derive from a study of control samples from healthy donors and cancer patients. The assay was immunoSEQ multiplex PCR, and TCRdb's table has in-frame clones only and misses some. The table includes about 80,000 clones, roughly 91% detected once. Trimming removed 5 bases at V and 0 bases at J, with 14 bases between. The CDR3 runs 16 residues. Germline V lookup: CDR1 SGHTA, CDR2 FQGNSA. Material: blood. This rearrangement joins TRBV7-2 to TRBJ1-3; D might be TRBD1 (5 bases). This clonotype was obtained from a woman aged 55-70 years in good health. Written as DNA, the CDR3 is TGTGCCAGCAGCCCCCGGGGCCCTGTCTCTGGAAACACCATATATTTT. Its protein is CASSPRGPVSGNTIYF.